This T cell receptor (beta chain) was identified in a study of blood T cell repertoires in COVID-19. Study-wide background: Spain, Italy and the United States supplied samples that represented acute and convalescent COVID-19. The analysed material was cDNA or gDNA that came from T cells, B-cell-depleted T cells, or PBMCs.

Original processing methods: It was from reference gene primer amplification that nucleated cell counts were estimated. Libraries were prepared by immunoSEQ multiplex PCR; TCRdb keeps only in-frame clonotypes and omits some of them. Clonal size and the V and J genes are those of that table, whereas D and trimming came from the DNA. The data contain 250,000 or so clones, around four fifths of them singletons. The CDR3 sequence is 15 residues long. Germline CDR1 is SEHNR and CDR2 is FQNEAQ (reference sequence). V was pared by 4 bases and J by 9 bases, with 3 bases of the junction left unmatched. This clone was observed a few times.

Specimen: peripheral blood. The chain recombines TRBV7-9 with TRBJ2-1; 16 positions match TRBD2. The sequence was collected from a man between 25 and 39 years old who had recovered from COVID-19. Here the CDR3 reads CASSYGTSGGVEQFF. The CDR3 DNA sequence: TGTGCCAGCAGCTACGGGACTAGCGGGGGGGTTGAGCAGTTCTTC.